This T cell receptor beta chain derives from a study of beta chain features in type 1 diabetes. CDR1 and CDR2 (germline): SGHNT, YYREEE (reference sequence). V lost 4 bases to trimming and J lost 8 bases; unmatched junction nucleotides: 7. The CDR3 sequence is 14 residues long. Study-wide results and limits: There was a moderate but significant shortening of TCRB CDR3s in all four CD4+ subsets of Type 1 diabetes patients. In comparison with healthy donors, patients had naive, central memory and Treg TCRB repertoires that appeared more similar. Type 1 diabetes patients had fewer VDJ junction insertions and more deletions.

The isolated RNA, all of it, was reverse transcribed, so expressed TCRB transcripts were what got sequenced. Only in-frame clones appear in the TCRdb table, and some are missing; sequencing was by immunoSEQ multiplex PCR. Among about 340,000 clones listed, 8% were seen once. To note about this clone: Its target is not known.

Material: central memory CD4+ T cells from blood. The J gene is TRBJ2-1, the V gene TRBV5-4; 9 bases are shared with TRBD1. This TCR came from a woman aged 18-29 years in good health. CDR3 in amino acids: CASSQLTGGHEQFF. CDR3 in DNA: TGTGCCAGCAGCCAGTTGACAGGGGGGCATGAGCAGTTCTTC.